These T cell receptor beta chains were read from a single sample in a study of T-cell memory formation after mild COVID-19. TCRdb called the 5' RACE reads again in MiXCR, with one record for every CDR3 protein. This sample carries roughly 350,000 distinct CDR3 sequences, around 28% of them seen once, and the ten largest clones take about 13%. Sample: PBMCs or a T cell subset sorted from them (not recorded which). Receptors were obtained from an adult woman who had mild COVID-19 (a few samples of this study predate the infection). Cell type and time point are not known. Both conserved end residues are part of each CDR3. The D gene is left open where the match is weak. Only some rows state a clone size, as once, few, many or a class for expanded clones.

v_gene: TRBV24-1
len: 16
abundance: few
j_gene: TRBJ2-1
d_gene: TRBD2
CDR3aa: CATSDLFTSGHNEQFF
CDR3nt: TGTGCCACCAGTGATTTATTTACTAGCGGGCACAATGAGCAGTTCTTC

v_gene: TRBV24-1
len: 16
abundance: -
j_gene: TRBJ2-5
d_gene: TRBD2
CDR3aa: CATSDSRLAVQETQYF
CDR3nt: TGTGCCACCAGTGATTCTCGACTAGCAGTCCAAGAGACCCAGTACTTC

v_gene: TRBV5-3
len: 14
abundance: -
j_gene: TRBJ2-7
d_gene: TRBD1
CDR3aa: CARSWTRGLGEQYF
CDR3nt: TGTGCCAGAAGCTGGACGAGGGGGCTCGGGGAGCAGTACTTC

v_gene: TRBV6-5
len: 15
abundance: -
j_gene: TRBJ2-3
d_gene: TRBD2
CDR3aa: CASSYGGSRTDTQYF
CDR3nt: TGTGCCAGCAGTTACGGCGGGAGTCGTACAGATACGCAGTATTTT

v_gene: TRBV7-2
len: 15
abundance: -
j_gene: TRBJ1-1
d_gene: -
CDR3aa: CASSLEAGRGTEAFF
CDR3nt: TGTGCCAGCAGCTTAGAAGCAGGGCGGGGGACTGAAGCTTTCTTT

v_gene: TRBV4-2
len: 19
abundance: -
j_gene: TRBJ1-5
d_gene: TRBD1
CDR3aa: CASSQVERSRDRGRQPQHF
CDR3nt: TGTGCCAGCAGCCAAGTAGAGCGATCGAGGGACAGGGGACGCCAGCCCCAGCATTTT

v_gene: TRBV29-1
len: 18
abundance: few
j_gene: TRBJ2-7
d_gene: -
CDR3aa: CSVVWTLQSYLIPYEQYF
CDR3nt: TGCAGCGTTGTGTGGACCCTCCAATCCTACTTGATTCCCTACGAGCAGTACTTC

v_gene: TRBV4-1
len: 19
abundance: few
j_gene: TRBJ1-1
d_gene: -
CDR3aa: CASSQVMWASQGGLLEAFF
CDR3nt: TGCGCCAGCAGCCAAGTGATGTGGGCAAGTCAAGGGGGGTTACTTGAAGCTTTCTTT

v_gene: TRBV19
len: 18
abundance: -
j_gene: TRBJ1-1
d_gene: -
CDR3aa: CASSIPPGRRSMNTEAFF
CDR3nt: TGTGCCAGTAGTATTCCCCCAGGCCGGAGGTCTATGAACACTGAAGCTTTCTTT

v_gene: TRBV7-6
len: 14
abundance: -
j_gene: TRBJ2-1
d_gene: TRBD1
CDR3aa: CASSHRTGDNEQFF
CDR3nt: TGTGCCAGCAGCCACCGGACAGGGGACAATGAGCAGTTCTTC

v_gene: TRBV11-3
len: 15
abundance: -
j_gene: TRBJ2-7
d_gene: -
CDR3aa: CASSPGRTPGYEQYF
CDR3nt: TGTGCCAGCAGCCCTGGGAGGACTCCAGGCTACGAGCAGTACTTC

v_gene: TRBV20-1
len: 14
abundance: few
j_gene: TRBJ2-2
d_gene: -
CDR3aa: CSASRDQWTGELFF
CDR3nt: TGCAGTGCTAGCCGGGACCAATGGACCGGGGAGCTGTTTTTT

v_gene: TRBV5-1
len: 13
abundance: few
j_gene: TRBJ1-1
d_gene: -
CDR3aa: CASSHQGDTEAFF
CDR3nt: TGCGCCAGCTCACACCAGGGAGACACTGAAGCTTTCTTT

v_gene: TRBV20-1
len: 14
abundance: many
j_gene: TRBJ1-1
d_gene: -
CDR3aa: CSADQGRPFTEAFF
CDR3nt: TGCAGTGCAGACCAGGGGCGTCCGTTCACTGAAGCTTTCTTT

v_gene: TRBV6-5
len: 16
abundance: -
j_gene: TRBJ2-6
d_gene: -
CDR3aa: CASSYSGGSGANVLTF
CDR3nt: TGTGCCAGCAGTTACTCTGGGGGCTCTGGGGCCAACGTCCTGACTTTC

v_gene: TRBV14
len: 15
abundance: -
j_gene: TRBJ2-3
d_gene: TRBD1
CDR3aa: CASSQWTGVTDTQYF
CDR3nt: TGTGCCAGCAGCCAATGGACAGGGGTCACAGATACGCAGTATTTT

v_gene: TRBV7-6
len: 15
abundance: -
j_gene: TRBJ2-7
d_gene: TRBD1
CDR3aa: CASSLQGQGLHEQYF
CDR3nt: TGTGCCAGCAGCTTACAGGGACAGGGGCTGCACGAGCAGTACTTC

v_gene: TRBV5-1
len: 15
abundance: few
j_gene: TRBJ2-7
d_gene: -
CDR3aa: CASSLAGQLGYEQYF
CDR3nt: TGCGCCAGCAGCTTGGCCGGACAGCTTGGGTACGAGCAGTACTTC

v_gene: TRBV10-3
len: 14
abundance: -
j_gene: TRBJ1-2
d_gene: TRBD1
CDR3aa: CAINQGVTNYGYTF
CDR3nt: TGTGCCATCAACCAGGGGGTTACTAACTATGGCTACACCTTC

v_gene: TRBV12-3/TRBV12-4
len: 14
abundance: few
j_gene: TRBJ2-7
d_gene: TRBD2
CDR3aa: CASSSGLAGGPQYF
CDR3nt: TGTGCCAGCAGTTCCGGACTAGCGGGAGGCCCGCAGTACTTC

v_gene: TRBV14
len: 16
abundance: -
j_gene: TRBJ2-1
d_gene: -
CDR3aa: CASSQVRPPGYNEQFF
CDR3nt: TGTGCCAGCAGCCAAGTGCGACCACCCGGCTACAATGAGCAGTTCTTC

v_gene: TRBV9
len: 16
abundance: -
j_gene: TRBJ2-1
d_gene: -
CDR3aa: CASSVGLAGDYNEQFF
CDR3nt: TGTGCCAGCAGCGTAGGACTGGCTGGGGACTACAATGAGCAGTTCTTC

v_gene: TRBV20-1
len: 14
abundance: -
j_gene: TRBJ2-2
d_gene: TRBD2
CDR3aa: CSAAFLRGTGELFF
CDR3nt: TGCAGTGCTGCGTTCCTGCGGGGGACCGGGGAGCTGTTTTTT